This T cell receptor beta chain appears in the sequencing data of a study of T cells in Graves' hyperthyroidism and ophthalmopathy. This clonotype was observed many times. V trimming: 2 bases; J trimming: 8 bases; junction bases outside the gene matches: 6. This CDR3 is built from 15 residues. Germline V gives CDR1 MNHEY, CDR2 SVGEGT. TCR beta CDR3 region amplification was performed from RNA transcripts. First-round RT-PCR with HTBI primers amplified the TCR CDR3 region. A single record per CDR3 protein comes from TCRdb applying MiXCR to the multiplex PCR reads. The data show about 420,000 distinct CDR3 sequences, about an eighth seen once.

Source material: blood. The TCR comes from a woman younger than 35 with Graves' hyperthyroidism. V is TRBV6-2 or TRBV6-3 and J is TRBJ2-1, with 10 bases identical to TRBD2. CDR3 sequence (DNA): TGTGCCAGCAGTTACCCTGCTAGCGGGAGATATGAGCAGTTCTTC. The encoded protein is CASSYPASGRYEQFF.